This T cell receptor (beta chain) was captured by sequencing in a study of cytomegalovirus exposure and HLA in healthy donors. Study-level background: Approximately 200 million T cells yielded some 120 million unique TCR beta sequences in earlier analysis.

Study-level points and caveats: Some V segments could not be told apart, so they were left out, TRBV6-2 and TRBV6-3 among them. Further analysis was carried out later, and it showed several of the most significant clusters appearing linked to common viral pathogens.

Participants comprised healthy donors of bone marrow. The PCR employed 60 Vbeta primers together with 13 Jbeta primers. Method: immunoSEQ multiplex PCR; TCRdb's copy keeps in-frame clones and lacks some. This sample yields some 200,000 clones, of which 65% to 90% are seen a single time; 6.3% belongs to the top ten. This CDR3 is 15 amino acids long. Germline loops: CDR1 SGHRS, CDR2 YFSETQ. Between the trimmed V and J ends, which lost 7 bases and 1 base, there was a span of 14 bases. A word on this clone: What it recognizes is unknown.

The V call is TRBV5-1, the J call TRBJ2-2, with D possibly TRBD2 on 6 matching bases. This receptor was identified in a man between 35 and 55 years old in good health and CMV-seropositive. The source material was PBMCs. Here the CDR3 DNA reads TGCGCCAGCCTATCCGGGGGTCTGAACACCGGGGAGCTGTTTTTT. Translation: CASLSGGLNTGELFF. Using reference TRBV5-1 and TRBJ2-2 for the parts outside the CDR3, the full variable domain is KAGVTQTPRYLIKTRGQQVTLSCSPISGHRSVSWYQQTPGQGLQFLFEYFSETQRNKGNFPGRFSGRQFSNSRSEMNVSTLELGDSALYLCASLSGGLNTGELFFGEGSRLTVL.